These 20 T cell receptor beta chains were sequenced from one sample in a study of T-cell memory formation after mild COVID-19. In TCRdb, the 5' RACE reads were re-called with MiXCR into one record per CDR3 protein. The repertoire consists of roughly 120,000 distinct CDR3 sequences, with about a fifth occurring once and the leading ten covering approximately 41%. Sequencing used PBMCs or a T cell subset sorted from them (not recorded which). Every receptor here comes from a man younger than 35 who had mild COVID-19 (a few samples of this study predate the infection). Cell type and time point are not known.

A note on this clonotype: A much bigger clone sits one base away, suggesting this may be a read error. For the CDR3, the DNA is TGCGCCAGCAGCTTGGGACAAGGGAACACTGAAGATTTCTTT. This gives the protein CASSLGQGNTEDFF. The chain links TRBV5-1 to TRBJ1-1; D remains ambiguous. CDR3 length: 14 residues. The germline V gene has CDR1 SGHRS and CDR2 YFSETQ.

This clonotype has just a few counts. J is TRBJ2-1 and V is TRBV9, with 9 bases that match TRBD2. Trimming at V came to 4 bases and at J to 5 bases, leaving 10 bases not matched to a gene. Germline V gene data show CDR1 as SGDLS and CDR2 as YYNGEE. The CDR3 extends over 16 amino acids. CDR3 in amino acids: CASSSGWASGDNEQFF. As DNA, the CDR3 is TGTGCCAGCAGCTCGGGGTGGGCTAGCGGGGACAATGAGCAGTTCTTC.

The CDR3 loop is CASSRSGTGGLKTQYF. CDR3 nucleotide sequence: TGTGCCAGCAGCCGGAGTGGGACAGGGGGCTTAAAGACCCAGTACTTC. This sequence joins TRBV6-5 and TRBJ2-5; TRBD1 matches at 12 bases. The germline V gene has CDR1 MNHEY and CDR2 SVGAGI. The length of the CDR3 is 16 residues. Unmatched junction bases numbered 11, after V lost 6 bases and J lost 6 bases.

This clonotype has a handful of counts. This sequence joins TRBV29-1 and TRBJ2-7; TRBD2 agrees at 12 bases. Germline V lookup: CDR1 SQVTM, CDR2 ANQGSEA. With V trimmed by 1 base and J by 4 bases, 14 bases remained unmatched. CDR3 length: 18 amino acids. This CDR3 is CSVEGRTSGGTEGYEQYF. CDR3 DNA: TGCAGCGTTGAAGGGCGAACTAGCGGGGGGACCGAAGGGTACGAGCAGTACTTC.

This chain uses TRBV7-9 with TRBJ2-3; possible D gene TRBD1, 6 bases. V gave up 4 bases and J gave up 2 bases, with 10 bases separating them. CDR1 and CDR2 (germline): SEHNR, FQNEAQ (reference sequence). This CDR3 spans 14 amino acids. The CDR3 nucleotides read TGTGCCAGCAGCTCAACAGGGCTCACAGATACGCAGTATTTT. This gives the protein CASSSTGLTDTQYF.

The sample holds a few counts of this clonotype. The chain employs TRBV4-3 and TRBJ1-1; D call uncertain. The V gene lost 1 base and the J gene lost 11 bases, with 17 bases spanning the gap. The germline V gene encodes CDR1 LGHNA and CDR2 YSLEER. The CDR3 is 14 amino acids. The chain's CDR3 is CASSQAGDDGRAFF. As DNA, the CDR3 is TGCGCCAGCAGCCAAGCGGGAGACGACGGCAGGGCTTTCTTT.

This clonotype was observed a handful of times. The chain couples TRBV30 to TRBJ2-3; D is possibly TRBD2 (6 bases). V was shortened by 5 bases and J by 5 bases, with 11 bases between the two germline ends. CDR3 length: 12 amino acids. The germline V gene encodes CDR1 GTSNPN and CDR2 SVGIG (reference sequence). Written as DNA, the CDR3 is TGTGCCTGGCAGGACGGGAGAGATACGCAGTATTTT. Translating gives CAWQDGRDTQYF.

This clonotype has more than one count but fewer than ten. The chain couples TRBV6-5 to TRBJ2-5, with D perhaps matching TRBD1 (6 bases). The CDR3 totals 13 residues. With 5 bases removed from V and 1 base from J, the gap between germline ends came to 8 bases. The germline gives CDR1 MNHEY, CDR2 SVGAGI. This CDR3 is CASSGTTQETQYF. The DNA for the CDR3 is TGTGCCAGCAGTGGGACAACCCAAGAGACCCAGTACTTC.

V gene TRBV6-5 combines with J gene TRBJ1-3, with TRBD1 as a possible D gene (6 bases). The CDR3 is made up of 15 amino acids. Germline V gives CDR1 MNHEY, CDR2 SVGAGI. V lost 6 bases and J lost 0, with 12 bases in between. CDR3 loop: CASSSAGASGNTIYF. The CDR3 bases are TGTGCCAGCAGCTCGGCGGGGGCCTCTGGAAACACCATATATTTT.

The chain combines TRBV5-6 with TRBJ2-3, with 9 bases aligning to TRBD1. V lost 2 bases and J lost 3; bases outside the gene matches: 7. Looked up from germline, CDR1 is SGHDT and CDR2 is YYEEEE. This CDR3 has 16 amino acids. The chain's CDR3 is CASSFRTGAGTDTQYF. CDR3 sequence (DNA): TGTGCCAGCAGCTTCCGGACAGGGGCCGGGACAGATACGCAGTATTTT. The full variable domain, its missing parts supplied by reference TRBV5-6 and TRBJ2-3, is DAGVTQSPTHLIKTRGQQVTLRCSPKSGHDTVSWYQQALGQGPQFIFQYYEEEERQRGNFPDRFSGHQFPNYSSELNVNALLLGDSALYLCASSFRTGAGTDTQYFGPGTRLTVL.

The chain combines TRBV5-1 with TRBJ2-6, with D possibly TRBD1 on 6 matching bases. Germline V lookup: CDR1 SGHRS, CDR2 YFSETQ. Trimming took off 3 bases at V and 1 base at J, with 11 bases between the two ends. The CDR3 runs to 16 residues. CDR3 coding DNA: TGCGCCAGCAGCTCGGACAGACTGTCTGGGGCCAACGTCCTGACTTTC. Encoded protein: CASSSDRLSGANVLTF.

J is TRBJ2-1 and V is TRBV4-3; perhaps TRBD2 as D (5 bases). The CDR3 runs 14 residues. Germline CDR1 LGHNA, CDR2 YSLEER. V lost 0 bases and J 9 bases, leaving 12 bases between the germline ends. The CDR3 loop is CASSQDLPGIEQFF. The CDR3 DNA reads TGCGCCAGCAGCCAAGATCTACCGGGGATTGAGCAGTTCTTC.

The chain carries TRBV14 and TRBJ2-7; a possible D gene is TRBD1 (5 bases). The germline V gene encodes CDR1 SGHDN and CDR2 FVKESK. The V and J ends lost 0 bases and 6 bases respectively, with 6 bases between them. The CDR3 runs 12 residues. The CDR3 sequence is CASSQDRGEQYF. CDR3 sequence (DNA): TGTGCCAGCAGCCAAGATAGGGGCGAGCAGTACTTC.

For this clonotype: A much larger clone is a single base away; this may be a read error. The chain employs TRBV6-5 and TRBJ2-1, with 8 bases that match TRBD2. CDR1 and CDR2 (germline): MNHEY, SVGAGI. CDR3 length: 17 residues. J was trimmed by 1 base and V by 9 bases; bases with no gene match: 14. The CDR3 spells CARSPGGAAASYNEQFF. CDR3 DNA sequence: TGTGCCAGAAGCCCCGGGGGGGCGGCGGCTTCCTACAATGAGCAGTTCTTC.

CDR3 bases: TGTGCCAGCAGCCCAAGGGACTTCTCCTACGAGCAGTACTTC. Encoded protein: CASSPRDFSYEQYF. This chain links TRBV7-9 with TRBJ2-7; tentative D call: TRBD2 (6 bases). V shed 5 bases and J shed 0 bases, with 11 bases lying between them. From germline, CDR1 is SEHNR and CDR2 FQNEAQ (reference sequence). The CDR3 spans 14 residues.

The CDR3 nucleotides read TGCGCCAGCAGCCAAGGGGCGGCCTCAGCCAACAATGAGCAGTTCTTC. Translated, it gives CASSQGAASANNEQFF. This chain links TRBV4-3 with TRBJ2-1, with unresolved D. CDR3 length: 16 residues. V was clipped by 1 base and J by 5 bases, with 15 bases between them. Germline CDR1 and CDR2: LGHNA and YSLEER.

The V call is TRBV10-3, the J call TRBJ2-1; 10 bases are shared with TRBD2. The ends lost 6 bases at V and 0 bases at J; junction bases unmatched: 2. The CDR3 extends over 15 amino acids. Germline V gene lookup returns CDR1 ENHRY and CDR2 SYGVKD. The CDR3 DNA reads TGTGCCATCAGAAGCGGGGGGGTCTCCTACAATGAGCAGTTCTTC. Translating gives CAIRSGGVSYNEQFF.

DNA for the CDR3: TGTGCCAGTAGTATGGGGGGTTCCCCTGATGGCTACACCTTC. This sequence encodes CASSMGGSPDGYTF. The gene calls are TRBV19 and TRBJ1-2; D is possibly TRBD1 (5 bases). Germline values: CDR1 LNHDA, CDR2 SQIVND (reference sequence). CDR3 size: 14 residues. V gave up 3 bases and J gave up 6 bases, with 14 bases separating them.

This clonotype has only a few counts. This chain uses TRBV6-2 or TRBV6-3 with TRBJ1-1; unclear D gene. Germline V gives CDR1 MNHEY, CDR2 SVGEGT. V shed 11 bases and J shed 1 base, with 14 bases lying between them. This CDR3 spans 13 amino acids. Written as DNA, the CDR3 is TGTGCCTGTGGAGGCGGTCGGAACACTGAAGCTTTCTTT. Translation gives CACGGGRNTEAFF.

This clonotype was recorded a few times. The chain has TRBV30 and TRBJ1-2; no clear D gene. The germline V gene has CDR1 GTSNPN and CDR2 SVGIG (reference sequence). The V gene lost 2 bases and the J gene lost 6 bases, with 22 bases spanning the gap. This CDR3 has 16 amino acids. This chain's CDR3 is CAWSPGGFPSTDGYTF. The CDR3 DNA sequence: TGTGCCTGGAGTCCCGGCGGTTTCCCATCTACCGATGGCTACACCTTC.